This entry is about one T cell receptor (beta chain). This sample is drawn from a study of cytomegalovirus exposure and HLA in healthy donors. V lost 1 base and J 4 bases, leaving 8 bases between the germline ends. The V gene's germline CDR1 is GTSNPN and CDR2 SVGIG (reference sequence). The CDR3 extends over 13 amino acids. In the PCR, 60 Vbeta and 13 Jbeta primers were used. Measured with immunoSEQ multiplex PCR; TCRdb has only the in-frame clones, and not every one. Its table lists roughly 69,000 clones. This TCR was sampled from a woman aged 25 to 39 in good health and CMV-seronegative. This chain joins TRBV30 and TRBJ1-5, with D possibly matching TRBD1 (5 bases). The sequenced material came from PBMCs. CDR3 loop: CAWSGQTNQPQHF. As DNA, the CDR3 is TGTGCCTGGAGTGGACAGACTAATCAGCCCCAGCATTTT.